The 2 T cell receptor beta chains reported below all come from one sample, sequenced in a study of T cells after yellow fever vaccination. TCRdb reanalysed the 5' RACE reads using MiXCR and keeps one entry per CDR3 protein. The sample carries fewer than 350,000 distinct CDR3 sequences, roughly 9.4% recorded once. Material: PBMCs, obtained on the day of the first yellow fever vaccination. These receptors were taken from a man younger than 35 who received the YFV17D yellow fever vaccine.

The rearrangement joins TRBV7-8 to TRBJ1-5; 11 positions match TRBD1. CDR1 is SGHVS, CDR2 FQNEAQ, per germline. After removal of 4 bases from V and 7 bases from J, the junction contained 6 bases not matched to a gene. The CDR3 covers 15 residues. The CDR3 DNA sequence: TGTGCCAGCAGCTCATCCGGGACAGGGGGACAGCCCCAGCATTTT. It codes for CASSSSGTGGQPQHF.

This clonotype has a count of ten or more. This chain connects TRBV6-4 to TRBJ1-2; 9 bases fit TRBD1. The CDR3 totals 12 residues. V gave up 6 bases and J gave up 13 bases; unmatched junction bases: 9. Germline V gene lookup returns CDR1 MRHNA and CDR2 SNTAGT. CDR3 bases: TGTGCCAGCAGGAGGGGGACAGGGCCCTTCACCTTC. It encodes CASRRGTGPFTF.